Each of the 18 T cell receptor beta chains below was sequenced from the same sample in a study of PD-L1 blockade in urothelial cancer. Only in-frame clones appear in the TCRdb table, and some are missing; sequencing was by immunoSEQ multiplex PCR. Among roughly 100,000 clones listed, roughly 85% were seen once. This sample's time point: peripheral blood 6 weeks after treatment start. The starting material was PBMCs, obtained around atezolizumab (anti-PD-L1) treatment. These receptors were obtained from a man aged 70-80 years with urothelial cancer.

The J gene is TRBJ1-1, the V gene TRBV9; 7 nucleotides match TRBD1. CDR1 and CDR2 from the germline V gene are SGDLS and YYNGEE. The CDR3 is made up of 14 amino acids. The ends lost 4 bases at V and 4 bases at J; junction bases unmatched: 7. CDR3 protein: CASSPRQGVTEAFF. As DNA, the CDR3 is TGTGCCAGCAGCCCCCGACAGGGCGTCACTGAAGCTTTCTTT.

The V gene is TRBV2, the J gene TRBJ2-4; 7 bases line up with TRBD1. The germline CDR1 and CDR2 sequences are SNHLY and FYNNEI. The CDR3 length is 17 residues. The V and J ends lost 0 bases and 0 bases, in that order; junction bases with no gene match: 5. CDR3 nucleotides: TGTGCCAGCAGTGAAGCGACAGGGACCCTAGCCAAAAACATTCAGTACTTC. Its translation is CASSEATGTLAKNIQYF.

The rearrangement uses TRBV19 and TRBJ2-1; possibly TRBD2 for D (5 bases). Germline V gene sequence: CDR1 LNHDA, CDR2 SQIVND (reference sequence). The CDR3 has 15 residues. V lost 5 bases, J lost 2 bases, and 13 bases lay in between. CDR3 sequence: CASSDGILTYNEQFF. CDR3 nucleotides: TGTGCCAGTAGTGACGGGATTCTGACCTACAATGAGCAGTTCTTC.

This clone showed up just once. V usage is TRBV2 and J usage is TRBJ1-2; D possibly corresponds to TRBD1 (5 bases). The CDR3 covers 14 residues. Germline V gives CDR1 SNHLY, CDR2 FYNNEI. With 2 bases removed from V and 1 base from J, the gap between germline ends came to 8 bases. The CDR3 spells CASSERGLNYGYTF. The CDR3 DNA reads as TGTGCCAGCAGTGAACGGGGACTTAACTATGGCTACACCTTC. Full variable domain (remainder filled in from reference TRBV2 and TRBJ1-2): EPEVTQTPSHQVTQMGQEVILRCVPISNHLYFYWYRQILGQKVEFLVSFYNNEISEKSEIFDDQFSVERPDGSNFTLKIRSTKLEDSAMYFCASSERGLNYGYTFGSGTRLTVV.

The V gene is TRBV19, the J gene TRBJ1-2; D possibly corresponds to TRBD1 (5 bases). The germline V and J ends were trimmed by 5 bases and 8 bases, with 15 bases remaining between them. The CDR3 length is 13 residues. CDR1 and CDR2 (germline): LNHDA, SQIVND (reference sequence). The CDR3 reads CASSQDRGGGYTF. The CDR3 DNA follows: TGTGCCAGTAGTCAAGACCGCGGGGGAGGCTACACCTTC.

The chain has TRBV5-1 and TRBJ2-7; 7 positions agree with TRBD2. Germline V gene lookup returns CDR1 SGHRS and CDR2 YFSETQ. The CDR3 is made up of 16 amino acids. Germline trimming cut 1 base from V and 2 bases from J; bases unmatched to any gene: 9. CDR3 DNA sequence: TGCGCCAGCAGCTTGAGTAGGCTAGCGGAGACCTACGAGCAGTACTTC. As protein: CASSLSRLAETYEQYF. Filled out from reference TRBV5-1 and TRBJ2-7, the complete variable domain reads KAGVTQTPRYLIKTRGQQVTLSCSPISGHRSVSWYQQTPGQGLQFLFEYFSETQRNKGNFPGRFSGRQFSNSRSEMNVSTLELGDSALYLCASSLSRLAETYEQYFGPGTRLTVT.

The V call is TRBV9, the J call TRBJ1-4, with 8 bases lining up with TRBD1. This CDR3 region has 15 residues. V was clipped by 4 bases and J by 5 bases; unmatched bases: 7. Per germline, CDR1 SGDLS and CDR2 YYNGEE. CDR3 amino acids: CASSLSTGVNEKLFF. The CDR3 DNA reads as TGTGCCAGCAGCCTTTCGACAGGGGTAAATGAAAAACTGTTTTTT.

The chain employs TRBV18 and TRBJ2-2; no clear D. CDR1 and CDR2 from the germline V gene are KGHSH and LQKENI. Trimming removed 1 base from V and 3 bases from J, with 6 bases in between. The CDR3 totals 14 residues. Here the CDR3 DNA reads TGTGCCAGCTCACCACTAGTCGACACCGGGGAGCTGTTTTTT. Translating it yields CASSPLVDTGELFF.

This clone has only a few counts. The chain links TRBV2 to TRBJ2-5; 10 nucleotides match TRBD2. Germline lookup yields CDR1 SNHLY and CDR2 FYNNEI. The CDR3 runs to 15 residues. The ends lost 4 bases at V and 2 bases at J; junction bases unmatched: 4. In DNA form, the CDR3 reads TGTGCCAGCAGTGGTCCAGCGGGGGGGCAAGAGACCCAGTACTTC. Encoded protein: CASSGPAGGQETQYF. The complete variable domain, with remaining parts taken from reference TRBV2 and TRBJ2-5, reads EPEVTQTPSHQVTQMGQEVILRCVPISNHLYFYWYRQILGQKVEFLVSFYNNEISEKSEIFDDQFSVERPDGSNFTLKIRSTKLEDSAMYFCASSGPAGGQETQYFGPGTRLLVL.

This clone was seen a handful of times. The chain is built from TRBV25-1 and TRBJ2-7, with D possibly being TRBD2 (6 bases). Trimming left V 11 bases short and J 1 base short, with 12 bases between. Per the germline V gene, CDR1 is MGHDK and CDR2 is SYGVNS. The CDR3 length is 12 residues. CDR3 coding DNA: TGTGCCTCCCGGGACTTTTCCTACGAGCAGTACTTC. This gives the protein CASRDFSYEQYF.

J is TRBJ2-5 and V is TRBV19; D ambiguous. The V end lost 7 bases, the J end lost 3 bases, and 15 bases lay between the germline ends. CDR3 length: 14 residues. Germline V gene lookup returns CDR1 LNHDA and CDR2 SQIVND (reference sequence). Here the CDR3 DNA reads TGTGCCAGTACAAATACGTATGAGGAAGAGACCCAGTACTTC. Translating it yields CASTNTYEEETQYF.

This clone was recorded once. The chain is built from TRBV2 and TRBJ2-1; 9 positions match TRBD1. This CDR3 region has 13 residues. The germline CDR1 and CDR2 sequences are SNHLY and FYNNEI. Trimming removed 8 bases from V and 6 bases from J; junction bases left unmatched: 5. The CDR3 here is CASRDRVGNEQFF. The CDR3 DNA reads as TGTGCCAGCCGGGACAGGGTGGGCAATGAGCAGTTCTTC.

The CDR3 spells CASSLPSSGQVTGELFF. CDR3 in DNA: TGTGCCAGCAGCTTACCTTCTAGCGGTCAGGTCACCGGGGAGCTGTTTTTT. This chain connects TRBV11-3 to TRBJ2-2; TRBD2 aligns across 7 bases. After removal of 2 bases from V and 4 bases from J, the junction contained 10 bases not matched to a gene. The CDR3 runs to 17 residues. Germline assignment: CDR1 SGHNT and CDR2 YENEEA.

The chain is built from TRBV9 and TRBJ1-2; D is ambiguous. Between the trimmed V and J ends, which lost 0 bases and 6 bases, there was a span of 12 bases. This CDR3 comprises 14 residues. Germline CDR1 SGDLS, CDR2 YYNGEE. The CDR3: CASSVAPTGDGYTF. CDR3 nucleotide sequence: TGTGCCAGCAGCGTAGCCCCGACGGGAGATGGCTACACCTTC.

The chain couples TRBV9 to TRBJ2-1; 8 nucleotides align to TRBD2. The CDR3 covers 15 residues. Germline CDR1 is SGDLS and CDR2 is YYNGEE. V lost 3 bases to trimming and J lost 9 bases; unmatched junction nucleotides: 11. CDR3 bases: TGTGCCAGCAGCGGGACCGGGACTAGGATTGGTGAGCAGTTCTTC. Translation gives CASSGTGTRIGEQFF.

This chain connects TRBV6-1 to TRBJ1-2; the D gene is possibly TRBD1 (6 bases). CDR1 MNHNS and CDR2 SASEGT come from the germline V gene. The CDR3 has 13 residues. Trimming took off 0 bases at V and 7 bases at J, with 9 bases between the two ends. CDR3: CASSEAYRAGYTF. CDR3 sequence (DNA): TGTGCCAGCAGTGAAGCATACAGGGCTGGCTACACCTTC.

The chain joins TRBV9 to TRBJ2-1; 12 bases line up with TRBD2. The germline V gene has CDR1 SGDLS and CDR2 YYNGEE. With 1 base clipped from V and 7 bases from J, the junction kept 3 bases outside the gene matches. This CDR3 is built from 15 residues. The CDR3 reads CASSVTSGRFNEQFF. For the CDR3, the DNA is TGTGCCAGCAGCGTAACTAGCGGGAGGTTTAATGAGCAGTTCTTC.

This sequence joins TRBV18 and TRBJ2-1; 10 bases fit TRBD2. Trimming cost V 6 bases and J 9 bases; bases outside gene matches: 11. CDR3 length equals 15 residues. Germline assignment: CDR1 KGHSH and CDR2 LQKENI. CDR3: CASSQIAGGQGEQFF. The CDR3 coding sequence is TGTGCCAGCTCCCAGATAGCGGGGGGCCAGGGTGAGCAGTTCTTC.